This is a list of T cell receptor beta chains from one sample in a study of human T cells and chemical hapten exposure. TCRdb called the RACE reads again in MiXCR, with one record for every CDR3 protein. Among some 38,000 distinct CDR3 sequences listed, around a tenth were seen once. This material consisted of whole blood, taken in connection with sensitization to the hapten diphenylcyclopropenone (DPC). Receptors were obtained from a man aged 50 or older with alopecia areata. Some clones in this sample may be carry-over from other donors' samples. The CDR3 runs from the conserved cysteine through the conserved F or W. D genes are given only for firm matches. Part of the rows lack a size; the others show once, few, many or a class for expanded clones.

.,many,TRBJ2-5,TRBV29-1,CSVDVAGGTQETQYF,TGCAGCGTTGACGTCGCCGGGGGAACTCAAGAGACCCAGTACTTC
TRBD2,medium-sized,TRBJ2-7,TRBV29-1,CSVAGTSGSYEQYF,TGCAGCGTTGCCGGGACTAGCGGATCCTACGAGCAGTACTTC
.,.,TRBJ2-3,TRBV5-1,CASSLEQGADTQYF,TGCGCCAGCAGCTTGGAACAGGGAGCAGATACGCAGTATTTT
.,.,TRBJ2-5,TRBV2,CASTLTAETQYF,TGTGCCAGCACCTTGACCGCAGAGACCCAGTACTTC
.,few,TRBJ1-2,TRBV29-1,CSAGSGAQGYTF,TGCAGCGCGGGGTCCGGGGCGCAGGGCTACACCTTC
TRBD1,many,TRBJ2-7,TRBV6-5,CASSGGTGGTEQYF,TGTGCCAGCAGTGGCGGGACAGGGGGGACCGAGCAGTACTTC
.,few,TRBJ2-1,TRBV6-1,CAARNSAAGSYNEQFF,TGTGCCGCAAGGAACTCTGCGGCGGGCTCCTACAATGAGCAGTTCTTC
.,many,TRBJ2-1,TRBV6-2/TRBV6-3,CASRRENLLYNEQFF,TGTGCCAGCAGAAGGGAAAATTTGCTCTACAATGAGCAGTTCTTC
.,few,TRBJ2-3,TRBV9,CASSSHTDTQYF,TGTGCCAGCAGCTCACACACAGATACGCAGTATTTT
.,many,TRBJ1-5,TRBV20-1,CSASSPYSNQPQHF,TGCAGTGCTAGCAGCCCGTATAGCAATCAGCCCCAGCATTTT
TRBD1,many,TRBJ2-1,TRBV3-1,CASSQIGTGTGEQFF,TGTGCCAGCAGCCAGATTGGGACAGGGACCGGTGAGCAGTTCTTC
.,few,TRBJ2-7,TRBV29-1,CSVEGSYYEQYF,TGCAGCGTTGAAGGTTCTTACTACGAGCAGTACTTC
.,.,TRBJ2-7,TRBV28,CASRRQNPAYEQYF,TGTGCCAGCAGACGACAGAATCCGGCTTACGAGCAGTACTTC
.,few,TRBJ2-7,TRBV4-1,CASSQDYHYEQYF,TGCGCCAGCAGCCAAGACTACCACTACGAGCAGTACTTC
.,many,TRBJ2-1,TRBV6-2/TRBV6-3,CASSYADPLVPGDNEQFF,TGTGCCAGCAGTTACGCCGATCCCTTAGTCCCCGGTGATAATGAGCAGTTCTTC
.,many,TRBJ2-5,TRBV29-1,CSVGRNGETRTQYF,TGCAGCGTCGGACGGAATGGGGAAACGAGGACCCAGTACTTC
TRBD2,.,TRBJ2-1,TRBV20-1,CSASDVGLAGDEQFF,TGCAGTGCTAGTGATGTGGGCCTAGCGGGAGATGAGCAGTTCTTC
.,many,TRBJ2-3,TRBV7-2,CASSLTEARTDTQYF,TGTGCCAGCAGCTTAACGGAGGCTCGCACAGATACGCAGTATTTT
.,.,TRBJ1-6,TRBV3-1,CASSQQGWALNSPLHF,TGTGCCAGCAGCCAACAGGGTTGGGCCCTGAATTCACCCCTCCACTTT
TRBD2,.,TRBJ2-1,TRBV10-2,CASSESTSGGEQFF,TGCGCCAGCAGTGAGTCCACTAGCGGGGGGGAGCAGTTCTTC
TRBD2,.,TRBJ2-3,TRBV4-2,CASSQGLAGAGGTDTQYF,TGTGCCAGCAGCCAAGGACTAGCGGGAGCCGGAGGCACAGATACGCAGTATTTT
.,many,TRBJ2-1,TRBV29-1,CSVETRVDNEQFF,TGCAGCGTTGAAACGCGGGTCGACAATGAGCAGTTCTTC
.,many,TRBJ2-1,TRBV7-2,CASSLYSSSVQFF,TGTGCCAGCAGCTTATATAGTAGTAGCGTACAGTTCTTC
.,many,TRBJ2-7,TRBV7-9,CASSRLGGEQYF,TGTGCCAGCAGCCGACTAGGTGGCGAGCAGTACTTC
TRBD2,many,TRBJ2-1,TRBV11-3,CASSLDTSGRDEQFF,TGTGCCAGCAGCTTAGACACTAGCGGGAGAGATGAGCAGTTCTTC
TRBD2,few,TRBJ2-1,TRBV6-5,CASNRLAGLYNEQFF,TGTGCCAGCAACCGACTAGCGGGGCTGTACAATGAGCAGTTCTTC
.,many,TRBJ1-6,TRBV28,CASTRPDYNSPLHF,TGTGCCAGCACACGGCCGGACTATAATTCACCCCTCCACTTT
.,.,TRBJ2-1,TRBV12-3/TRBV12-4,CASSPGTYREQFF,TGTGCCAGCAGTCCAGGTACCTATAGAGAGCAGTTCTTC
TRBD2,.,TRBJ2-7,TRBV28,CASRSGSSEQYF,TGTGCCAGTCGTAGCGGGAGTTCCGAGCAGTACTTC
TRBD2,medium-sized,TRBJ2-5,TRBV28,CASSSGTSSGETQYF,TGTGCCAGCAGTTCGGGGACTAGTTCCGGAGAGACCCAGTACTTC
.,.,TRBJ2-4,TRBV4-1,CASSHNRDTPGDF,TGCGCCAGCAGCCATAACCGGGATACCCCCGGGGACTTC
TRBD1,many,TRBJ2-1,TRBV5-1,CASTSGQGISYNEQFF,TGCGCCAGCACCTCGGGACAGGGGATCTCCTACAATGAGCAGTTCTTC
.,few,TRBJ1-5,TRBV20-1,CSARDPASGQPQHF,TGCAGTGCTAGAGATCCGGCCTCCGGCCAGCCCCAGCATTTT
.,many,TRBJ2-2,TRBV6-2/TRBV6-3,CASGYTGELFF,TGTGCCAGCGGTTACACCGGGGAGCTGTTTTTT
.,few,TRBJ1-2,TRBV5-1,CASSNTTTVYGYTF,TGCGCCAGCAGCAACACAACGACGGTCTATGGCTACACCTTC
TRBD1,many,TRBJ2-1,TRBV10-1,CASSELPGGENEQFF,TGCGCCAGCAGTGAGCTGCCAGGGGGCGAGAATGAGCAGTTCTTC
TRBD1,many,TRBJ2-5,TRBV19,CATKGNWDRPFSETQYF,TGTGCCACCAAAGGGAATTGGGACAGACCCTTCTCGGAGACCCAGTACTTC
.,.,TRBJ2-5,TRBV9,CASSVATGARETQYF,TGTGCCAGCAGCGTAGCTACGGGAGCACGGGAGACCCAGTACTTC
.,.,TRBJ1-1,TRBV5-3,CARSLEALNTEAFF,TGTGCCAGAAGCTTGGAAGCTCTTAACACTGAAGCTTTCTTT
.,few,TRBJ2-1,TRBV19,CASSIDGTTNEQFF,TGTGCCAGTAGTATAGATGGGACAACGAATGAGCAGTTCTTC
TRBD2,few,TRBJ2-3,TRBV18,CASSLSTGGGTDTQYF,TGTGCCAGCTCCCTTTCTACGGGAGGAGGCACAGATACGCAGTATTTT
TRBD1,.,TRBJ1-1,TRBV10-3,CAISESGDRGNTEAFF,TGTGCCATCAGTGAGTCAGGGGACAGGGGGAACACTGAAGCTTTCTTT
.,.,TRBJ2-5,TRBV20-1,CSALVTQETQYF,TGCAGTGCTTTGGTCACTCAGGAGACCCAGTACTTC
.,few,TRBJ2-1,TRBV3-1,CASSPPGTGHPLHNEQFF,TGTGCCAGCAGCCCCCCCGGGACTGGCCACCCTTTACACAATGAGCAGTTCTTC
TRBD1,.,TRBJ1-3,TRBV28,CASSLGQGNTIYF,TGTGCCAGCAGTTTAGGACAGGGGAACACCATATATTTT
TRBD2,few,TRBJ2-2,TRBV29-1,CSVGTSGTRYTGELFF,TGCAGCGTTGGGACTAGCGGGACGCGGTACACCGGGGAGCTGTTTTTT
TRBD2,many,TRBJ2-2,TRBV15,CATSMTSGRETGELFF,TGTGCCACCAGCATGACTAGCGGGAGGGAAACCGGGGAGCTGTTTTTT
.,few,TRBJ1-1,TRBV29-1,CSVLTGPNTEAFF,TGCAGCGTGTTGACAGGACCGAACACTGAAGCTTTCTTT
TRBD2,.,TRBJ2-2,TRBV12-5,CASGMTSANTGELFF,TGTGCTAGTGGTATGACTAGCGCGAACACCGGGGAGCTGTTTTTT
TRBD2,.,TRBJ2-1,TRBV29-1,CSVGASGSYNEQFF,TGCAGCGTTGGGGCTAGCGGCTCCTACAATGAGCAGTTCTTC
.,many,TRBJ2-1,TRBV12-3/TRBV12-4,CASTRRRIAYNEQFF,TGTGCCAGCACTCGAAGGAGGATAGCCTACAATGAGCAGTTCTTC
TRBD1,few,TRBJ2-7,TRBV10-2,CASSGTGAEQYF,TGCGCCAGCAGTGGGACAGGGGCCGAGCAGTACTTC
.,many,TRBJ1-1,TRBV28,CASQQAPGTEAFF,TGTGCCAGTCAACAGGCCCCGGGCACTGAAGCTTTCTTT
.,many,TRBJ1-5,TRBV6-6,CASSYNGGEQPQHF,TGTGCCAGCAGTTACAACGGGGGCGAGCAGCCCCAGCATTTT
.,.,TRBJ1-4,TRBV29-1,CSALGLREKLFF,TGCAGCGCCCTGGGGCTTCGGGAAAAACTGTTTTTT